The rows below give T cell receptor beta chains drawn from one sample of a study of shared clonotypes between healthy human individuals. Sequencing used immunoSEQ multiplex PCR; TCRdb keeps in-frame clones, though not all of them. This table has roughly 110,000 clones, 55% to 80% appearing once. The sample consisted of memory CD8+ T cells sorted from blood. The receptors stem from a woman in her twenties or thirties in good health. Each CDR3 is given with its conserved first and last residue. The D gene is left open where the match is weak. Size is omitted from some rows. Given values are once, few, many or a class for expanded clones.

- | - | TRBJ1-4 | TRBV19 | TGTGCCAGTAGTATTGGCGTCGCAACTAATGAAAAACTGTTTTTT | CASSIGVATNEKLFF
- | - | TRBJ2-1 | TRBV28 | TGTGCCAGCAGCCTACCTGGGACTGGTCAGCAGTTCTTC | CASSLPGTGQQFF
- | few | TRBJ2-7 | TRBV25-1 | TGTGCCAGCAGTGAATCTCAGGGGACCTCCTACGAGCAGTACTTC | CASSESQGTSYEQYF
- | - | TRBJ1-2 | TRBV7-9 | TGTGCCAGCAGCTCTATAACACCTCCCTCTAACTATGGCTACACCTTC | CASSSITPPSNYGYTF
TRBD1 | - | TRBJ1-1 | TRBV19 | TGTGCCAGTAGATGGGGACAGGGCAGGGTCGATGAAGCTTTCTTT | CASRWGQGRVDEAFF
- | few | TRBJ2-7 | TRBV5-4 | TGTGCCAGCAGCAACCCGGGGGGGACAGGGTTTGGCGAGCAGTACTTC | CASSNPGGTGFGEQYF
- | - | TRBJ2-3 | TRBV4-1 | TGCGCCAGCAGCCAACCCGGGACCCCCCTCCTCACAGATACGCAGTATTTT | CASSQPGTPLLTDTQYF
- | - | TRBJ2-1 | TRBV4-1 | TGCGCCAGCAGCCAAGCCTGGCTAGGGTACAATGAGCAGTTCTTC | CASSQAWLGYNEQFF
TRBD1 | once | TRBJ1-5 | TRBV28 | TGTGCCAGCAGTTATTCTTTGGGACAGGGATTTTCAGGTCAGCCCCAGCATTTT | CASSYSLGQGFSGQPQHF
- | - | TRBJ2-5 | TRBV21-1 | TGTGCCAGCAGCAAGGCTAGCGGGAACGAAACCCAGTACTTC | CASSKASGNETQYF
- | many | TRBJ2-1 | TRBV6-4 | TGTGCCAGCAGTGACGGGCTAGAGAACAATGAGCAGTTCTTC | CASSDGLENNEQFF
TRBD2 | - | TRBJ2-7 | TRBV4-1 | TGCGCCAGCAGCCCTCGGGGGGGTAAGAACGAGCAGTACTTC | CASSPRGGKNEQYF
TRBD1 | - | TRBJ2-7 | TRBV10-1 | TGCGCCAGCAGTGGGACAGGGACCCTCGGCGAGCAGTACTTC | CASSGTGTLGEQYF
- | - | TRBJ2-5 | TRBV19 | TGTGCCAGTAGTATGACCTCAGAGACCCAGTACTTC | CASSMTSETQYF